This T cell receptor beta chain comes out of a study of blood T cells in healthy people across ages. Combining a sample-barcoded 5' primer with a J-beta primer mix, a second PCR ran for about 7 to 11 cycles. Each cDNA molecule, via a template-switch adaptor with 12 random nucleotides, was tagged. TCRdb re-analysed the 5' RACE reads in MiXCR, keeping a single row per CDR3 protein. The sample lists about a million distinct CDR3 sequences; approximately 49% were seen once. Trimming stripped 2 bases from V and 2 bases from J, with 12 bases between. The CDR3 has 15 residues. Per germline, CDR1 SGHTA and CDR2 FQGNSA.

Material: blood. This clonotype was sampled from a man aged 25 to 40 in good health. V and J are TRBV7-2 and TRBJ1-2, with D unresolved. The CDR3 here is CASSLSDGVNYGYTF. The CDR3 DNA is TGTGCCAGCAGCTTATCGGACGGGGTGAACTATGGCTACACCTTC.